The 11 T cell receptor beta chains given below trace back to one sample, sequenced in a study of a mutant IDH1 vaccine in newly diagnosed glioma. Their antigens remain unidentified. Measured with immunoSEQ multiplex PCR; TCRdb has only the in-frame clones, and not every one. In the table there are about 40,000 clones, 84% of which are singletons. This sample's time point: week 11, during vaccination. Doses consisted of 300 ug of mutant IDH1 20-mer peptide each, paired with topical imiquimod. Sequenced here: PBMCs, sampled from a glioma patient whose treatment included an IDH1 peptide vaccine. Receptors were obtained from a man aged 35-49 years with glioma.

The chain recombines TRBV10-2 with TRBJ1-1, with TRBD1 as a possible D gene (5 bases). Germline V gene data show CDR1 as WSHSY and CDR2 as SAAADI. Trimming removed 3 bases at V and 0 bases at J, with 11 bases between. The CDR3 spans 15 residues. CDR3 loop: CASSDAQAMNTEAFF. The CDR3 DNA sequence: TGCGCCAGCAGTGATGCACAGGCGATGAACACTGAAGCTTTCTTT.

The chain couples TRBV4-1 to TRBJ1-2; the D gene is possibly TRBD1 (6 bases). Germline V gives CDR1 MGHRA, CDR2 YSYEKL. CDR3 length: 15 residues. The germline V and J ends were trimmed by 1 base and 8 bases, with 17 bases remaining between them. The CDR3 sequence is CASSQASPYRAGYTF. The CDR3 nucleotides are TGCGCCAGCAGCCAAGCCTCCCCGTACAGGGCCGGCTACACCTTC.

The V gene is TRBV7-9, the J gene TRBJ1-2; D remains unclear. CDR3 length: 13 amino acids. The V end was cut by 6 bases, the J end by 8 bases, with 16 bases between. Looked up from germline, CDR1 is SEHNR and CDR2 is FQNEAQ (reference sequence). This CDR3 reads CASSQIWSEGYTF. The CDR3 nucleotides are TGTGCCAGCAGTCAGATCTGGTCGGAGGGCTACACCTTC.

V usage is TRBV7-8 and J usage is TRBJ2-7; no definite D call. The germline gives CDR1 SGHVS, CDR2 FQNEAQ. The CDR3 is 13 amino acids. The V end lost 5 bases, the J end lost 6 bases, and 14 bases lay between the germline ends. The CDR3 nucleotides are TGTGCCAGCAGCCCAAACCACCGGAGCGAGCAGTACTTC. Protein sequence: CASSPNHRSEQYF.

Comment on this clone: One end of the junction does not line up with germline, which may come from a read error. V usage is TRBV13 and J usage is TRBJ1-1; a possible D gene is TRBD1 (5 bases). The CDR3 runs to 12 residues. Per germline, CDR1 PRHDT and CDR2 FYEKMQ (reference sequence). The CDR3 DNA follows: TGTGCCAGCAGCAGTAAGGGACGGTGGCTGATCTTT. It translates to CASSSKGRWLIF.

This clone was detected a few times. This sequence joins TRBV27 and TRBJ1-2; D is possibly TRBD1 (5 bases). V was trimmed by 3 bases and J by 7 bases, leaving 15 bases between them. Germline CDR1 and CDR2: MNHEY and SMNVEV (reference sequence). This CDR3 has 14 residues. DNA for the CDR3: TGTGCCAGCAGTTTTGGGGGATCTCGCGCTGGCTACACCTTC. This sequence encodes CASSFGGSRAGYTF.

J is TRBJ1-1 and V is TRBV6-1; D not resolved. Germline lookup yields CDR1 MNHNS and CDR2 SASEGT. The V gene lost 4 bases and the J gene lost 3 bases, with 9 bases spanning the gap. The CDR3 covers 13 residues. CDR3 DNA: TGTGCCAGCAGTGCGACACGAGACACTGAAGCTTTCTTT. The encoded protein is CASSATRDTEAFF.

The J gene is TRBJ2-3, the V gene TRBV5-1; D unclear. Trimming shortened V by 0 bases and J by 5 bases, and 4 bases separated the two germline ends. CDR1 is SGHRS, CDR2 YFSETQ, per germline. The length of the CDR3 is 12 residues. The CDR3 region has the DNA TGCGCCAGCAGCTTGGATGTAGATACGCAGTATTTT. This translates into CASSLDVDTQYF.

V usage is TRBV5-1 and J usage is TRBJ2-6; tentatively, D is TRBD1 (6 bases). CDR1 and CDR2 from the germline V gene are SGHRS and YFSETQ. V shed 4 bases and J shed 2 bases, with 10 bases lying between them. The CDR3 is 15 residues long. CDR3 bases: TGCGCCAGCAGCCTACAGGGTACTGGGGCCAACGTCCTGACTTTC. Protein product: CASSLQGTGANVLTF.

The chain has TRBV4-2 and TRBJ1-4; 7 bases are shared with TRBD1. The CDR3 is made up of 17 amino acids. Germline V gene data show CDR1 as LGHNA and CDR2 as YNFKEQ. V lost 1 base to trimming and J lost 4 bases; unmatched junction nucleotides: 9. Here the CDR3 reads CASSQGSRGLHNEKLFF. Here the CDR3 DNA reads TGTGCCAGCAGCCAAGGATCAAGGGGGCTACATAATGAAAAACTGTTTTTT.

The genes are TRBV15 and TRBJ1-3; D gene uncertain. This CDR3 region has 15 residues. The germline gives CDR1 LNHNV, CDR2 YYDKDF (reference sequence). V gave up 0 bases and J gave up 4 bases, with 10 bases separating them. The chain's CDR3 is CATSRDTTRGNTIYF. The CDR3 bases are TGTGCCACCAGCAGAGATACGACGAGAGGAAACACCATATATTTT.